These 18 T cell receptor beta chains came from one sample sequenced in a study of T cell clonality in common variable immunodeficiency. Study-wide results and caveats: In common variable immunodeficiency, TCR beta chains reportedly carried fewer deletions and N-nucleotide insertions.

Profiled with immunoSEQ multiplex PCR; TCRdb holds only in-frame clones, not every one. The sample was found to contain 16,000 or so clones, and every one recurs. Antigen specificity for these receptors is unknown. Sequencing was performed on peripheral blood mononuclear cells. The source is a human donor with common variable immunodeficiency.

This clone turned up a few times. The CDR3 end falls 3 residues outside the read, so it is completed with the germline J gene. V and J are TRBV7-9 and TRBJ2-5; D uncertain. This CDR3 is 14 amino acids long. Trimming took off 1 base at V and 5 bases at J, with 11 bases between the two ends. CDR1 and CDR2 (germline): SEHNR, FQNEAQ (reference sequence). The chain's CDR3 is CASSLDPRWETQYF. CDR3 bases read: TGTGCCAGCAGCTTAGATCCGCGTTGGGAGACC.

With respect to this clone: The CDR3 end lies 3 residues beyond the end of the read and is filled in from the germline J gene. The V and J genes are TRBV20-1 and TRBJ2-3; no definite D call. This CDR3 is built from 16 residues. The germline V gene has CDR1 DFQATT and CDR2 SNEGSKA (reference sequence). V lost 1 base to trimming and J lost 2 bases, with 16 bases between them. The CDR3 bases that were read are TGCAGTGCTAGAGCTAGAGCCCAGCTACTCACAGATACG. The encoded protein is CSARARAQLLTDT. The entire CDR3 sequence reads CSARARAQLLTDTQYF.

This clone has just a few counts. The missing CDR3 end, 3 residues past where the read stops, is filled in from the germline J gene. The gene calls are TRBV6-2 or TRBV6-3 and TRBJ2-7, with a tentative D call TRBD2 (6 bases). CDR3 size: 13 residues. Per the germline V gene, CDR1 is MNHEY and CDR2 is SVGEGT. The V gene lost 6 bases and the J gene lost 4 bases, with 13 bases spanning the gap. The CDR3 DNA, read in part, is TGTGCCAGCAGACAGACTAGTGGGTACGAG. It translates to CASRQTSGYE. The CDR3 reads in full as CASRQTSGYEQYF.

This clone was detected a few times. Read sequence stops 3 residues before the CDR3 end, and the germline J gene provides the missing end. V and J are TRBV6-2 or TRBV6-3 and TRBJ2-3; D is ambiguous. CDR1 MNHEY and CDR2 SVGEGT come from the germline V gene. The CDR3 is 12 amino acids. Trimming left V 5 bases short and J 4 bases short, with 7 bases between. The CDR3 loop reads CASSPTSDTQYF. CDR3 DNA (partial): TGTGCCAGCAGTCCAACTTCAGATACG.

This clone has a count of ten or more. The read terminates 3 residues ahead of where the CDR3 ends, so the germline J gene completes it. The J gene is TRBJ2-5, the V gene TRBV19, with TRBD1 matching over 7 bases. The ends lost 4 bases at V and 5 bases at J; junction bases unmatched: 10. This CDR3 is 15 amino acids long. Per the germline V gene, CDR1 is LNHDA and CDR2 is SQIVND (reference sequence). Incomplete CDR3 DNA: TGTGCCAGTAGTAGCTCAACAGGGGTGGGGGAGACC. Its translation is CASSSSTGVGET. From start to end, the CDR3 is CASSSSTGVGETQYF. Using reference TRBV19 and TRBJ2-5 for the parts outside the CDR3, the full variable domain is DGGITQSPKYLFRKEGQNVTLSCEQNLNHDAMYWYRQDPGQGLRLIYYSQIVNDFQKGDIAEGYSVSREKKESFPLTVTSAQKNPTAFYLCASSSSTGVGETQYFGPGTRLLVL.

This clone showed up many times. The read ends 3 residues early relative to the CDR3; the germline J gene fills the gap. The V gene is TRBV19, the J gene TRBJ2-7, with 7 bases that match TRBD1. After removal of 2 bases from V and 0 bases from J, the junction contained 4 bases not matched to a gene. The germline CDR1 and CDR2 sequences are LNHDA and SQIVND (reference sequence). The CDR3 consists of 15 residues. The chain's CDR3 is CASSIRQGASYEQYF. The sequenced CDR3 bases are TGTGCCAGTAGTATACGACAGGGAGCCTCCTACGAG. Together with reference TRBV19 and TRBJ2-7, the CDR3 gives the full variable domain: DGGITQSPKYLFRKEGQNVTLSCEQNLNHDAMYWYRQDPGQGLRLIYYSQIVNDFQKGDIAEGYSVSREKKESFPLTVTSAQKNPTAFYLCASSIRQGASYEQYFGPGTRLTVT.

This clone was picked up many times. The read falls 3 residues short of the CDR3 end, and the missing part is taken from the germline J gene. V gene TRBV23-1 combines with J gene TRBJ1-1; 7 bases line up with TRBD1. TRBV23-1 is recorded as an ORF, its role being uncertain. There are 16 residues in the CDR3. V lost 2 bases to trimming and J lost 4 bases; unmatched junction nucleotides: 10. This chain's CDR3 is CASSQGKGAGGTEAFF. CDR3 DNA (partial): TGCGCCAGCAGTCAAGGAAAGGGGGCAGGCGGCACTGAA.

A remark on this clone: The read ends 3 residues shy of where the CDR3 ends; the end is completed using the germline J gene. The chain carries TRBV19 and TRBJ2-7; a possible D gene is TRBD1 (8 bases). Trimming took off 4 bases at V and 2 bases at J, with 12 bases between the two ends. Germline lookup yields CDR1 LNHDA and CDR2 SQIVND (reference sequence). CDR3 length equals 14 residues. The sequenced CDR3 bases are TGTGCCAGTAGTACACAGGGGGGGACCTACGAG. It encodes CASSTQGGTYE. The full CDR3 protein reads CASSTQGGTYEQYF. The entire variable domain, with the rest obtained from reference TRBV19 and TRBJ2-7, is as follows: DGGITQSPKYLFRKEGQNVTLSCEQNLNHDAMYWYRQDPGQGLRLIYYSQIVNDFQKGDIAEGYSVSREKKESFPLTVTSAQKNPTAFYLCASSTQGGTYEQYFGPGTRLTVT.

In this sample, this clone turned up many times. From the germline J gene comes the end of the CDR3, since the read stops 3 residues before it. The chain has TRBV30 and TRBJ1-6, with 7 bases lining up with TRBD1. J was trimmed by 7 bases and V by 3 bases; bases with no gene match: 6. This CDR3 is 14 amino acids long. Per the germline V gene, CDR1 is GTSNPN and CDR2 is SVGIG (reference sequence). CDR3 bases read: TGTGCCTGGAGCCACAGGGGAGACAATTCACCC. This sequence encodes CAWSHRGDNSP. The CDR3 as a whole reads CAWSHRGDNSPLHF. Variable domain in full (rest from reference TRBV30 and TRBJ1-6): SQTIHQWPATLVQPVGSPLSLECTVEGTSNPNLYWYRQAAGRGLQLLFYSVGIGQISSEVPQNLSASRPQDRQFILSSKKLLLSDSGFYLCAWSHRGDNSPLHFGNGTRLTVT.

The CDR3 DNA, read in part, is TGCGCCAGCAGTTCCGGGACTAGCGGGCCCCGCACAGATACG. Translating it yields CASSSGTSGPRTDT. The full CDR3 is CASSSGTSGPRTDTQYF. The chain joins TRBV23-1 to TRBJ2-3, with TRBD2 matching 12 bases. The CDR3 end is not reached by the read, which stops 3 residues before it; the germline J gene fills it in. TRBV23-1 is given ORF status, its function remaining uncertain. The V and J ends lost 5 bases and 1 base, in that order; junction bases with no gene match: 7. The CDR3 runs 17 residues.

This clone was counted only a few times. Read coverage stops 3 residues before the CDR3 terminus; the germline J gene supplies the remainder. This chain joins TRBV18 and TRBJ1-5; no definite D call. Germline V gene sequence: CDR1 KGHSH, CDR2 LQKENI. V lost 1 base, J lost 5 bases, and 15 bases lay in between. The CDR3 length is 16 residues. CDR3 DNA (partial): TGTGCCAGCTCACCACTCGCAGGCACCGGGGATCAGCCC. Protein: CASSPLAGTGDQP. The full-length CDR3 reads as CASSPLAGTGDQPQHF.

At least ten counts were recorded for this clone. The part of the CDR3 DNA that was read is TGCGCCAGCAGCAAGGACAGGGATCCC. Protein sequence: CASSKDRDP. The whole CDR3 sequence reads CASSKDRDPLHF. The chain combines TRBV5-1 with TRBJ1-6; TRBD1 aligns across 8 bases. The CDR3 is cut off 3 residues early in the read; its end comes from the germline J gene. The CDR3 spans 12 residues. Germline V CDR1 and CDR2: SGHRS, YFSETQ.

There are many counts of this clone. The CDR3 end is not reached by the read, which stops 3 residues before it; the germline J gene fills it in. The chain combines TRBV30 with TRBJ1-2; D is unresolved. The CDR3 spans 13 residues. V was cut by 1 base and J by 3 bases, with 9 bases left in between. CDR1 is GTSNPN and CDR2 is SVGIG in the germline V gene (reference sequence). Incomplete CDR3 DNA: TGTGCCTGGAGTGACCGAGAGGACTATGGC. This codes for CAWSDREDYG. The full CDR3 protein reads CAWSDREDYGYTF.

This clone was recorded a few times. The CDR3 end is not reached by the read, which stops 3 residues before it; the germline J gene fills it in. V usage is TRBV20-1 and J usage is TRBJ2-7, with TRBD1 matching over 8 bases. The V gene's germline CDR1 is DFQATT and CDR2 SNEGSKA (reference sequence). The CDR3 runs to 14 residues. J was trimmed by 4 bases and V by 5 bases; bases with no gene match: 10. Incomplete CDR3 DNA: TGCAGTGCTGGAAATCGACAGGGGACGTACGAG. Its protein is CSAGNRQGTYE. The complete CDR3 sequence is CSAGNRQGTYEQYF.

Here the CDR3 reads CASSYLGQGAVETQYF. The covered CDR3 bases are TGTGCCAGCAGTTACCTCGGACAGGGGGCGGTGGAGACC. The chain recombines TRBV6-2 or TRBV6-3 with TRBJ2-5; 11 bases align to TRBD1. The read ends 3 residues shy of where the CDR3 ends; the end is completed using the germline J gene. The ends lost 2 bases at V and 5 bases at J; junction bases unmatched: 7. The CDR3 extends over 16 amino acids. The germline V gene has CDR1 MNHEY and CDR2 SVGEGT.

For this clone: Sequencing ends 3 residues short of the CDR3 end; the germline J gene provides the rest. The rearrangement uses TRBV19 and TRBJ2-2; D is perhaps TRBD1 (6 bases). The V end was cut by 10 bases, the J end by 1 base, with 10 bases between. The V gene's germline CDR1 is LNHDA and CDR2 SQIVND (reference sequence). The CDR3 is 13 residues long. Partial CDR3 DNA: TGTGCCACCTCACAGGGGAACACCGGGGAG. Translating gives CATSQGNTGE. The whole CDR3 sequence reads CATSQGNTGELFF.

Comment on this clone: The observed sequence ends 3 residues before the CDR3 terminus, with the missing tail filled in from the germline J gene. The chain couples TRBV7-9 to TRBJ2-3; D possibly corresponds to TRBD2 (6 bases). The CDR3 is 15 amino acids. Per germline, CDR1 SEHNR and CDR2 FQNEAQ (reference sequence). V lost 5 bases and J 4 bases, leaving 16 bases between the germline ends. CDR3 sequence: CASSPLGGDADTQYF. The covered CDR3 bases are TGTGCCAGCAGCCCCCTGGGCGGGGACGCAGATACG.

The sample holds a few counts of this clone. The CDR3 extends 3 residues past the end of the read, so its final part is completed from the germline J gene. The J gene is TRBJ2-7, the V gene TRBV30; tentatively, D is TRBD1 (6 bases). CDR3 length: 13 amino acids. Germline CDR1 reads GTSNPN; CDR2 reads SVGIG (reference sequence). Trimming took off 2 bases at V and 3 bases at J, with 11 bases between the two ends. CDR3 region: CAWSRNRDYEQYF. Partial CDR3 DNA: TGTGCCTGGAGTAGGAACAGGGACTACGAG.